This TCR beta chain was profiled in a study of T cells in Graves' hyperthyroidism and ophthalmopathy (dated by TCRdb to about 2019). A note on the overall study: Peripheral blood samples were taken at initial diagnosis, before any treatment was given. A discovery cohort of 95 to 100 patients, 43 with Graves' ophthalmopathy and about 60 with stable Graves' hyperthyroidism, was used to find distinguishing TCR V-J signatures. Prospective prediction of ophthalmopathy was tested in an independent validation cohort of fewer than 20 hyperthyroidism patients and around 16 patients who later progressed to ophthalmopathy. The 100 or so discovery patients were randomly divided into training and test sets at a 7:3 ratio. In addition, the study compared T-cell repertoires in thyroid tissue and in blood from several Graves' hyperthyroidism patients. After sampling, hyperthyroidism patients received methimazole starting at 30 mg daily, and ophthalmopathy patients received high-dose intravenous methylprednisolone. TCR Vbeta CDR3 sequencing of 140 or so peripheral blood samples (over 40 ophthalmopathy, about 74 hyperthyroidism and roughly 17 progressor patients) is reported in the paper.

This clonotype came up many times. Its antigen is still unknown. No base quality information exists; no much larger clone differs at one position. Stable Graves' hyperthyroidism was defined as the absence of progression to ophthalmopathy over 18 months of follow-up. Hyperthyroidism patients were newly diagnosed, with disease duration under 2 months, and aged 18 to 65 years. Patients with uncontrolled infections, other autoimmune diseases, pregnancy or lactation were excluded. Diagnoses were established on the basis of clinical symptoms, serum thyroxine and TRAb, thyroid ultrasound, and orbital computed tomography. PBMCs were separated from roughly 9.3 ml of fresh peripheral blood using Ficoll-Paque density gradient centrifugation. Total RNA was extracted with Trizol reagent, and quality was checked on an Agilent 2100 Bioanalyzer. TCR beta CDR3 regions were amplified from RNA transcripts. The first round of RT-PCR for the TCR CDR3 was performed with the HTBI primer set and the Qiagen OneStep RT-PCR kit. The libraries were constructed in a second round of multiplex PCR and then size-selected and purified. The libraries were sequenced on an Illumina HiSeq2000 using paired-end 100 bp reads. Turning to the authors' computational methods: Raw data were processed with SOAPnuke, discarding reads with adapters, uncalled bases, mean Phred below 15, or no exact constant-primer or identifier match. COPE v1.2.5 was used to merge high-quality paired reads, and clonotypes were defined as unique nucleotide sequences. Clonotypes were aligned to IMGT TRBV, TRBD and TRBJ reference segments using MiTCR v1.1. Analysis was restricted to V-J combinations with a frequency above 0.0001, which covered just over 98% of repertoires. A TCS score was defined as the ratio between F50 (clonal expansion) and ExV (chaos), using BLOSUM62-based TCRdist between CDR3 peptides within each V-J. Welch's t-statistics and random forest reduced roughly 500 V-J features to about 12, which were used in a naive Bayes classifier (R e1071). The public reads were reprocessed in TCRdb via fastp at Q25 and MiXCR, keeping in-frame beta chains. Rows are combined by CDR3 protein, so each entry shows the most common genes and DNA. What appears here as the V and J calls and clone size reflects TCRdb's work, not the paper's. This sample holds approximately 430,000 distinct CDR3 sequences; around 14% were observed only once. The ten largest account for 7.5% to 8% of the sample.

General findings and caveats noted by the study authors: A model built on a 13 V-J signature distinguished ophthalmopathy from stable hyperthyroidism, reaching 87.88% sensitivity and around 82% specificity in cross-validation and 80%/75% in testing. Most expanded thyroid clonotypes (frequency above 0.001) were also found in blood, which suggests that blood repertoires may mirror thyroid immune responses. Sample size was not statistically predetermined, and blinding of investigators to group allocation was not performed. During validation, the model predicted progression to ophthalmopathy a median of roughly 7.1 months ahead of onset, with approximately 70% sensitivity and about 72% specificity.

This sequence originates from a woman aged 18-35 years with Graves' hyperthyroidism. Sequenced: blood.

The sequence in DNA is TGTGCCAGCAGCTTGTGGGGGGTGGGCACAGATACGCAGTATTTT. Its amino acids are CASSLWGVGTDTQYF. The sequence links TRBV13 to TRBJ2-3; TRBD2 is perhaps the D gene, given 6 matching bases. The germline V gene (reference sequence) provides CDR1 PRHDT and CDR2 FYEKMQ. Deletion took 3 bases off V and 1 base off J, with a span of 11 bases between the germline ends. The CDR3 contains 15 residues, cysteine and phenylalanine counted. Only the CDR3 part of the read is kept: 45 bases, read in frame from the first base.